The rows below give T cell receptor beta chains drawn from one sample of a study of OX40 agonist ivuxolimab in advanced cancers. Here immunoSEQ multiplex PCR was the method, and the copy in TCRdb shows in-frame clones only, minus some. The table lists tens of thousands of clones, approximately 84% of them singletons. Sequenced here: CD4+ or CD8+ T cells sorted from blood, sampled in a trial of the OX40 agonist ivuxolimab. Receptor source: an adult with an advanced solid tumor such as melanoma, head and neck, liver or kidney cancer. Both conserved end residues are part of each CDR3. D genes are given only for firm matches. Clone size appears in some rows only: once, few, many, or a class for an expanded clone.

D gene: .; clone size: .; V gene: TRBV6-1; J gene: TRBJ2-3; CDR3 length: 15; CDR3 protein: CASSVGSFGTDTQYF; CDR3 DNA: TGTGCCAGCAGTGTAGGGAGCTTCGGCACAGATACGCAGTATTTT
D gene: .; clone size: .; V gene: TRBV9; J gene: TRBJ1-6; CDR3 length: 15; CDR3 protein: CASSVVPGSASPLHF; CDR3 DNA: TGTGCCAGCAGCGTAGTGCCAGGGTCGGCTTCACCCCTCCACTTT
D gene: .; clone size: .; V gene: TRBV11-3; J gene: TRBJ2-5; CDR3 length: 13; CDR3 protein: CASSWDNQETQYF; CDR3 DNA: TGTGCCAGCAGCTGGGACAACCAAGAGACCCAGTACTTC
D gene: TRBD1; clone size: .; V gene: TRBV5-1; J gene: TRBJ1-2; CDR3 length: 15; CDR3 protein: CASRLSGGASYGYTF; CDR3 DNA: TGCGCCAGCAGGTTATCAGGGGGGGCGTCCTATGGCTACACCTTC
D gene: .; clone size: .; V gene: TRBV11-2; J gene: TRBJ2-5; CDR3 length: 14; CDR3 protein: CASSAFGGRETQYF; CDR3 DNA: TGTGCCAGCAGCGCATTTGGGGGGCGGGAGACCCAGTACTTC
D gene: TRBD1; clone size: .; V gene: TRBV5-1; J gene: TRBJ2-3; CDR3 length: 14; CDR3 protein: CASSLDRGPDTQYF; CDR3 DNA: TGCGCCAGCAGCTTGGACAGGGGGCCAGATACGCAGTATTTT
D gene: .; clone size: once; V gene: TRBV25-1; J gene: TRBJ2-5; CDR3 length: 13; CDR3 protein: CASSVWSQETQYF; CDR3 DNA: TGTGCCAGCAGTGTTTGGAGCCAAGAGACCCAGTACTTC
D gene: .; clone size: .; V gene: TRBV9; J gene: TRBJ2-1; CDR3 length: 16; CDR3 protein: CASSVARGSSYNEQFF; CDR3 DNA: TGTGCCAGCAGCGTGGCACGGGGGAGCTCCTACAATGAGCAGTTCTTC
D gene: .; clone size: once; V gene: TRBV9; J gene: TRBJ2-1; CDR3 length: 15; CDR3 protein: CASSVGVDGSDEQFF; CDR3 DNA: TGTGCCAGCAGCGTAGGAGTAGACGGGAGTGATGAGCAGTTCTTC
D gene: TRBD1; clone size: .; V gene: TRBV29-1; J gene: TRBJ1-1; CDR3 length: 14; CDR3 protein: CSSNRGSRGTEAFF; CDR3 DNA: TGCAGCTCAAACAGGGGGTCCAGGGGCACTGAAGCTTTCTTT
D gene: .; clone size: once; V gene: TRBV5-1; J gene: TRBJ2-2; CDR3 length: 14; CDR3 protein: CASSPFSGTGELFF; CDR3 DNA: TGCGCCAGCAGCCCCTTTAGCGGCACCGGGGAGCTGTTTTTT
D gene: TRBD2; clone size: once; V gene: TRBV11-1; J gene: TRBJ2-5; CDR3 length: 16; CDR3 protein: CASSSLAGGGQETQYF; CDR3 DNA: TGTGCCAGCAGCTCCCTAGCGGGAGGGGGCCAAGAGACCCAGTACTTC
D gene: TRBD1; clone size: .; V gene: TRBV6-1; J gene: TRBJ2-7; CDR3 length: 14; CDR3 protein: CASIQQGWTHEQYF; CDR3 DNA: TGTGCCAGCATTCAACAGGGGTGGACCCACGAGCAGTACTTC
D gene: .; clone size: .; V gene: TRBV25-1; J gene: TRBJ2-5; CDR3 length: 15; CDR3 protein: CASSEWVAEQETQYF; CDR3 DNA: TGTGCCAGCAGTGAATGGGTGGCGGAGCAAGAGACCCAGTACTTC
D gene: .; clone size: .; V gene: TRBV6-1; J gene: TRBJ1-3; CDR3 length: 13; CDR3 protein: CASEGPGGNTIYF; CDR3 DNA: TGTGCCAGCGAAGGACCGGGTGGAAACACCATATATTTT
D gene: .; clone size: .; V gene: TRBV2; J gene: TRBJ1-3; CDR3 length: 11; CDR3 protein: CAGGGVNTIYF; CDR3 DNA: TGTGCCGGCGGGGGGGTTAACACCATATATTTT
D gene: .; clone size: .; V gene: TRBV18; J gene: TRBJ2-5; CDR3 length: 11; CDR3 protein: CASSQEETQYF; CDR3 DNA: TGTGCCAGCTCCCAAGAAGAGACCCAGTACTTC
D gene: .; clone size: .; V gene: TRBV28; J gene: TRBJ1-6; CDR3 length: 15; CDR3 protein: CASSLTPGNNSPLHF; CDR3 DNA: TGTGCCAGCAGTTTAACGCCAGGGAACAATTCACCCCTCCACTTT
D gene: .; clone size: .; V gene: TRBV15; J gene: TRBJ1-4; CDR3 length: 16; CDR3 protein: CATSRDYSGGREKLFF; CDR3 DNA: TGTGCCACCAGCAGAGATTACTCTGGGGGCCGTGAAAAACTGTTTTTT
D gene: TRBD2; clone size: .; V gene: TRBV29-1; J gene: TRBJ2-2; CDR3 length: 14; CDR3 protein: CSVGRTTNTGELFF; CDR3 DNA: TGCAGCGTCGGGAGGACTACGAACACCGGGGAGCTGTTTTTT
D gene: .; clone size: .; V gene: TRBV18; J gene: TRBJ2-6; CDR3 length: 13; CDR3 protein: CASSTSGANVLTF; CDR3 DNA: TGTGCCAGCTCGACCTCTGGGGCCAACGTCCTGACTTTC
D gene: TRBD2; clone size: .; V gene: TRBV19; J gene: TRBJ2-5; CDR3 length: 15; CDR3 protein: CASTKAGGPWETQYF; CDR3 DNA: TGTGCCAGTACCAAAGCGGGAGGGCCTTGGGAGACCCAGTACTTC
D gene: .; clone size: once; V gene: TRBV2; J gene: TRBJ1-1; CDR3 length: 14; CDR3 protein: CASRSTGTSNEAFF; CDR3 DNA: TGTGCCAGCAGGTCCACCGGGACATCTAACGAAGCTTTCTTT
D gene: .; clone size: .; V gene: TRBV7-9; J gene: TRBJ2-5; CDR3 length: 14; CDR3 protein: CASSLEGPGQTQYF; CDR3 DNA: TGTGCCAGCAGCTTAGAAGGGCCAGGCCAGACCCAGTACTTC
D gene: .; clone size: .; V gene: TRBV11-3; J gene: TRBJ1-1; CDR3 length: 13; CDR3 protein: CASSSNRYTEAFF; CDR3 DNA: TGTGCCAGCAGCTCCAACAGATACACTGAAGCTTTCTTT
D gene: .; clone size: .; V gene: TRBV28; J gene: TRBJ1-1; CDR3 length: 13; CDR3 protein: CACYRAFDTEAFF; CDR3 DNA: TGTGCCTGTTACAGGGCCTTTGACACTGAAGCTTTCTTT
D gene: .; clone size: .; V gene: TRBV4-2; J gene: TRBJ2-7; CDR3 length: 15; CDR3 protein: CASSQDLRSSYEQYF; CDR3 DNA: TGTGCCAGCAGCCAAGACCTGCGGAGCTCCTACGAGCAGTACTTC
D gene: TRBD2; clone size: .; V gene: TRBV19; J gene: TRBJ2-1; CDR3 length: 11; CDR3 protein: CASQGGNEQFF; CDR3 DNA: TGTGCCAGCCAGGGAGGGAATGAGCAGTTCTTC
D gene: .; clone size: .; V gene: TRBV19; J gene: TRBJ1-2; CDR3 length: 14; CDR3 protein: CASSIGRAAYGYTF; CDR3 DNA: TGTGCCAGTAGTATAGGAAGGGCGGCCTATGGCTACACCTTC
D gene: .; clone size: .; V gene: TRBV15; J gene: TRBJ2-7; CDR3 length: 14; CDR3 protein: CATSRGSLSYEQYF; CDR3 DNA: TGTGCCACCAGCAGAGGCAGTCTCTCCTACGAGCAGTACTTC
D gene: TRBD2; clone size: .; V gene: TRBV5-1; J gene: TRBJ2-7; CDR3 length: 19; CDR3 protein: CASSFSGTSGPLINYEQYF; CDR3 DNA: TGCGCCAGCAGCTTCAGCGGGACTAGCGGTCCACTTATTAACTACGAGCAGTACTTC
D gene: .; clone size: few; V gene: TRBV19; J gene: TRBJ1-2; CDR3 length: 16; CDR3 protein: CASRGVALKTNYGYTF; CDR3 DNA: TGTGCCAGTAGAGGGGTTGCCTTAAAAACCAACTATGGCTACACCTTC
D gene: TRBD2; clone size: .; V gene: TRBV7-2; J gene: TRBJ2-7; CDR3 length: 14; CDR3 protein: CASSLLAGNYEQYF; CDR3 DNA: TGTGCCAGCAGCTTATTAGCGGGGAACTACGAGCAGTACTTC
D gene: .; clone size: .; V gene: TRBV27; J gene: TRBJ2-7; CDR3 length: 15; CDR3 protein: CASRGPRDGSYEQYF; CDR3 DNA: TGTGCCAGCAGAGGCCCCCGGGACGGCTCCTACGAGCAGTACTTC
D gene: TRBD1; clone size: .; V gene: TRBV28; J gene: TRBJ1-1; CDR3 length: 13; CDR3 protein: CASREQGEAEAFF; CDR3 DNA: TGTGCCAGCAGGGAACAGGGGGAGGCTGAAGCTTTCTTT
D gene: .; clone size: .; V gene: TRBV28; J gene: TRBJ2-7; CDR3 length: 11; CDR3 protein: CASSLQDEQYF; CDR3 DNA: TGTGCCAGCAGCTTACAGGACGAGCAGTACTTC
D gene: .; clone size: .; V gene: TRBV7-9; J gene: TRBJ2-7; CDR3 length: 15; CDR3 protein: CASSPWKAGPYEQYF; CDR3 DNA: TGTGCCAGCAGCCCCTGGAAGGCGGGCCCCTACGAGCAGTACTTC
D gene: .; clone size: .; V gene: TRBV4-1; J gene: TRBJ2-3; CDR3 length: 16; CDR3 protein: CASSQDQDRSTDTQYF; CDR3 DNA: TGCGCCAGCAGCCAAGATCAGGACCGCAGCACAGATACGCAGTATTTT
D gene: TRBD2; clone size: .; V gene: TRBV18; J gene: TRBJ2-2; CDR3 length: 15; CDR3 protein: CASSPQAGAAGELFF; CDR3 DNA: TGTGCCAGCTCACCACAAGCGGGAGCTGCCGGGGAGCTGTTTTTT
D gene: .; clone size: .; V gene: TRBV28; J gene: TRBJ1-1; CDR3 length: 18; CDR3 protein: CASSLFSAGGARGTEAFF; CDR3 DNA: TGTGCCAGCAGTTTATTCAGTGCGGGAGGGGCTAGAGGCACTGAAGCTTTCTTT
D gene: .; clone size: .; V gene: TRBV6-1; J gene: TRBJ1-1; CDR3 length: 18; CDR3 protein: CASSEARLSGATNTEAFF; CDR3 DNA: TGTGCCAGCAGTGAAGCGAGATTATCAGGCGCCACAAACACTGAAGCTTTCTTT
D gene: .; clone size: .; V gene: TRBV28; J gene: TRBJ1-1; CDR3 length: 14; CDR3 protein: CASRRDNGATEAFF; CDR3 DNA: TGTGCCAGCAGGAGAGATAACGGGGCCACTGAAGCTTTCTTT
D gene: TRBD1; clone size: .; V gene: TRBV5-1; J gene: TRBJ1-2; CDR3 length: 12; CDR3 protein: CASSWQGDGYTF; CDR3 DNA: TGCGCCAGCAGCTGGCAGGGGGATGGCTACACCTTC
D gene: .; clone size: .; V gene: TRBV10-3; J gene: TRBJ1-2; CDR3 length: 15; CDR3 protein: CAISEVEGRGYGYTF; CDR3 DNA: TGTGCCATCAGTGAGGTGGAGGGGCGCGGCTATGGCTACACCTTC
D gene: TRBD2; clone size: once; V gene: TRBV29-1; J gene: TRBJ2-7; CDR3 length: 14; CDR3 protein: CGGSSGGNSYEQYF; CDR3 DNA: TGCGGTGGCAGTTCGGGAGGGAACTCCTACGAGCAGTACTTC
D gene: TRBD2; clone size: .; V gene: TRBV5-1; J gene: TRBJ2-5; CDR3 length: 15; CDR3 protein: CASSTRLARQETQYF; CDR3 DNA: TGCGCCAGCAGCACCCGACTAGCCCGCCAAGAGACCCAGTACTTC
D gene: .; clone size: .; V gene: TRBV7-7; J gene: TRBJ1-5; CDR3 length: 13; CDR3 protein: CASSLGPTQPQHF; CDR3 DNA: TGTGCTAGCAGCTTAGGCCCGACTCAGCCCCAGCATTTT
D gene: .; clone size: few; V gene: TRBV6-4; J gene: TRBJ2-1; CDR3 length: 14; CDR3 protein: CASSAGEGPNEQFF; CDR3 DNA: TGTGCCAGCAGTGCCGGAGAGGGGCCAAATGAGCAGTTCTTC
D gene: TRBD1; clone size: .; V gene: TRBV11-2; J gene: TRBJ2-1; CDR3 length: 15; CDR3 protein: CASSLGQGRYNEQFF; CDR3 DNA: TGTGCCAGCAGCTTAGGACAGGGGCGCTACAATGAGCAGTTCTTC
D gene: TRBD1; clone size: .; V gene: TRBV6-5; J gene: TRBJ2-4; CDR3 length: 13; CDR3 protein: CASHGQGSNIQYF; CDR3 DNA: TGTGCCAGCCACGGACAGGGGTCAAACATTCAGTACTTC
D gene: .; clone size: .; V gene: TRBV4-2; J gene: TRBJ1-4; CDR3 length: 14; CDR3 protein: CASSPTVHNEKLFF; CDR3 DNA: TGTGCCAGCAGCCCAACAGTTCATAATGAAAAACTGTTTTTT
D gene: .; clone size: .; V gene: TRBV28; J gene: TRBJ2-4; CDR3 length: 17; CDR3 protein: CASSLSRAGLSKNIQYF; CDR3 DNA: TGTGCCAGCAGTTTATCAAGGGCAGGCCTGTCCAAAAACATTCAGTACTTC
D gene: .; clone size: .; V gene: TRBV2; J gene: TRBJ2-7; CDR3 length: 17; CDR3 protein: CASSNRGSTLGPGEQYF; CDR3 DNA: TGTGCCAGCAGTAACAGAGGTTCAACCCTAGGACCTGGGGAGCAGTACTTC
D gene: .; clone size: .; V gene: TRBV11-3; J gene: TRBJ2-7; CDR3 length: 13; CDR3 protein: CASSLDEGYEQYF; CDR3 DNA: TGTGCCAGCAGCTTAGATGAGGGGTACGAGCAGTACTTC
D gene: TRBD2; clone size: few; V gene: TRBV29-1; J gene: TRBJ2-1; CDR3 length: 17; CDR3 protein: CSVAGVSGSEAYNEQFF; CDR3 DNA: TGCAGCGTTGCAGGGGTTAGCGGGAGTGAGGCTTACAATGAGCAGTTCTTC
D gene: TRBD1; clone size: .; V gene: TRBV6-5; J gene: TRBJ2-3; CDR3 length: 15; CDR3 protein: CASSYLDRMGDTQYF; CDR3 DNA: TGTGCCAGCAGTTACCTGGACAGGATGGGCGATACGCAGTATTTT